The 27 T cell receptor beta chains in this list originate from one sample, sequenced in a study of breast tumors, draining lymph nodes, adjacent tissues. Axillary draining lymph nodes of breast cancer patients supplied the node samples. TCRdb ran MiXCR on the multiplex PCR reads and lists one entry per CDR3 protein. The table includes 100,000 or so distinct CDR3 sequences, 21% detected once. The sequencing input was axillary lymph node tissue. Source of these receptors: a female donor with breast cancer. Some clones in this sample may be carry-over from other donors' samples.

This clonotype was observed at least ten times. V gene TRBV18 combines with J gene TRBJ2-5; D may be TRBD1 (5 bases). Deletions cut 2 bases from V and 5 bases from J, with 9 bases between. The length of the CDR3 is 13 residues. Germline-derived CDR1 and CDR2 are KGHSH and LQKENI. DNA for the CDR3: TGTGCCAGCTCACCAGGGCAGGGTGAGACCCAGTACTTC. It codes for CASSPGQGETQYF.

The table lists this clonotype with many counts. This chain uses TRBV3-1 with TRBJ2-7; D unclear. Per germline, CDR1 LGHDT and CDR2 YNNKEL (reference sequence). The CDR3 covers 13 residues. The V and J ends lost 0 bases and 0 bases respectively, with 3 bases between them. CDR3 sequence (DNA): TGTGCCAGCAGCCAAGACCCCTCCTACGAGCAGTACTTC. It translates to CASSQDPSYEQYF.

In this sample, this clonotype turned up many times. The chain is built from TRBV12-3 or TRBV12-4 and TRBJ1-6; no reliable D call. Trimming stripped 6 bases from V and 5 bases from J, with 8 bases between. This CDR3 region has 13 residues. The CDR3: CASRTDDNSPLHF. Written as DNA, the CDR3 is TGTGCCAGCAGGACGGACGATAATTCACCCCTCCACTTT.

This sequence joins TRBV30 and TRBJ2-1; possible D gene TRBD1, 5 bases. Looked up from germline, CDR1 is GTSNPN and CDR2 is SVGIG (reference sequence). This CDR3 comprises 16 residues. V shed 0 bases and J shed 0 bases, with 12 bases lying between them. CDR3 bases: TGTGCCTGGAGTGTATTGCAAGGGGTCTCCTACAATGAGCAGTTCTTC. This codes for CAWSVLQGVSYNEQFF.

This clonotype has at least ten counts. The V call is TRBV6-1, the J call TRBJ2-7; 10 bases are a match to TRBD1. The CDR3 is 15 residues long. Germline V lookup: CDR1 MNHNS, CDR2 SASEGT. After removal of 6 bases from V and 6 bases from J, the junction contained 11 bases not matched to a gene. CDR3: CASSQPGQGSPEQYF. Written as DNA, the CDR3 is TGTGCCAGCAGCCAACCGGGACAGGGGTCCCCCGAGCAGTACTTC.

Only a few counts were recorded for this clonotype. The chain employs TRBV19 and TRBJ2-2; D is undetermined. This CDR3 region has 14 residues. Germline-derived CDR1 and CDR2 are LNHDA and SQIVND (reference sequence). V was cut by 7 bases and J by 4 bases, with 13 bases left in between. CDR3 nucleotides: TGTGCCAGTAACGTTCGTAGACTCACCGGGGAGCTGTTTTTT. The encoded protein is CASNVRRLTGELFF.

There are many counts of this clonotype. This rearrangement joins TRBV6-6 to TRBJ2-7; 9 bases agree with TRBD1. Germline V CDR1 and CDR2: MNHNY, SVGAGI (reference sequence). Losses at the gene ends were 7 bases for V and 0 bases for J; bases not matched to a gene: 4. This CDR3 is 14 amino acids long. CDR3 in amino acids: CASIMDRGSYEQYF. Written as DNA, the CDR3 is TGTGCCAGCATCATGGACAGGGGCTCCTACGAGCAGTACTTC.

Ten or more counts support this clonotype. This sequence joins TRBV5-8 and TRBJ2-5; 11 bases fit TRBD2. CDR3 length equals 19 residues. V gave up 2 bases and J gave up 1 base; unmatched junction bases: 13. CDR1 and CDR2 from the germline V gene are SGHTS and YDEGEE. This CDR3 reads CASSFSGLAGGYAQETQYF. The CDR3 bases are TGTGCCAGCAGCTTTTCAGGGCTAGCGGGAGGCTATGCCCAAGAGACCCAGTACTTC.

This clonotype has ten or more counts. This chain uses TRBV6-1 with TRBJ1-5, with D possibly matching TRBD1 (5 bases). The ends were cut back, 6 bases at V and 0 bases at J, with 9 bases in the middle. This CDR3 has 14 residues. The germline CDR1 and CDR2 sequences are MNHNS and SASEGT. The CDR3 reads CASRTTASNQPQHF. CDR3 nucleotide sequence: TGTGCCAGCAGAACGACAGCTAGCAATCAGCCCCAGCATTTT.

This clonotype was seen only a few times. One end of the junction varies from germline; a read error may be responsible. The chain has TRBV7-9 and TRBJ2-1, with TRBD2 identical over 14 bases. Germline loops: CDR1 SEHNR, CDR2 FQNEAQ (reference sequence). This CDR3 region has 17 residues. CDR3 loop: CACSFRTSGRPTNEQFF. The DNA for the CDR3 is TGTGCCTGCAGCTTTAGGACTAGCGGGAGGCCCACAAATGAGCAGTTCTTC.

This clonotype was picked up many times. This rearrangement joins TRBV11-2 to TRBJ1-5, with D perhaps TRBD1 (6 bases). Germline CDR1 and CDR2: SGHAT and FQNNGV. The CDR3 length is 14 residues. Deletions cut 5 bases from V and 5 bases from J, with 13 bases between. The CDR3 region has the DNA TGTGCCAGCAGCCTTACAGGGACGGATCAGCCCCAGCATTTT. Encoded protein: CASSLTGTDQPQHF.

The CDR3 loop is CASSPGTGGWETQYF. DNA of the CDR3: TGTGCCAGCAGCCCCGGGACAGGGGGCTGGGAGACCCAGTACTTC. The chain combines TRBV6-2 or TRBV6-3 with TRBJ2-5; 12 nucleotides agree with TRBD1. After removal of 6 bases from V and 5 bases from J, the junction contained 7 bases not matched to a gene. Germline V gene sequence: CDR1 MNHEY, CDR2 SVGEGT. CDR3 length equals 15 residues.

This clonotype was recorded at least ten times. The genes are TRBV29-1 and TRBJ2-1; 9 positions agree with TRBD1. The CDR3 spans 14 residues. CDR1 SQVTM and CDR2 ANQGSEA come from the germline V gene. V lost 6 bases to trimming and J lost 5 bases; unmatched junction nucleotides: 8. CDR3 nucleotides: TGCAGCGTAACCGGGACAGGGTTCAACAATGAGCAGTTCTTC. Translated: CSVTGTGFNNEQFF.

This clonotype was counted many times. The V gene is TRBV29-1, the J gene TRBJ2-1; 10 bases agree with TRBD2. The CDR3 is made up of 16 amino acids. The V gene's germline CDR1 is SQVTM and CDR2 ANQGSEA. Unmatched junction bases numbered 11, after V lost 6 bases and J lost 3 bases. CDR3 amino acids: CSVQGLATESYNEQFF. CDR3 DNA sequence: TGCAGCGTCCAGGGACTAGCGACAGAAAGCTACAATGAGCAGTTCTTC.

This clonotype was recorded a few times. Just one base apart from a much larger clone, this may be a read error. The rearrangement links TRBV5-6 to TRBJ2-1, with 12 positions matching TRBD2. J lost 4 bases, V lost 3 bases, and 2 bases had no gene match. The V gene's germline CDR1 is SGHDT and CDR2 YYEEEE. The CDR3 loop spans 15 amino acids. CDR3 in amino acids: CASSSGLAGYNEQFF. The CDR3 DNA sequence: TGTGCCAGCAGCTCGGGACTAGCGGGTTACAATGAGCAGTTCTTC.

This rearrangement joins TRBV18 to TRBJ2-1, with 14 bases that match TRBD2. V was pared by 1 base and J by 7 bases, with 6 bases of the junction left unmatched. In germline, CDR1 is KGHSH, CDR2 LQKENI. The CDR3 loop spans 17 amino acids. CDR3 protein: CASSPLGTSGSRNEQFF. The CDR3 nucleotides read TGTGCCAGCTCACCACTTGGGACTAGCGGGAGCAGGAATGAGCAGTTCTTC.

A remark on this clonotype: A read error may be the cause here, since a much bigger clone is one base away. As the CDR3 is not closed by the conserved phenylalanine or tryptophan, this likely results from a read error. J is TRBJ2-7 and V is TRBV11-2; D unclear. Germline assignment: CDR1 SGHAT and CDR2 FQNNGV. The CDR3 covers 13 residues. With 5 bases removed from V and 1 base from J, the gap between germline ends came to 9 bases. The CDR3 DNA is TGTGCCAGCAGCCCATTAAGGTCCTACGAGCAGTACTCC. It yields the protein CASSPLRSYEQYS.

This clonotype was observed at least ten times. V is TRBV9 and J is TRBJ1-6; D is unclear. Germline values: CDR1 SGDLS, CDR2 YYNGEE. The CDR3 consists of 15 residues. The V end lost 0 bases, the J end lost 9 bases, and 13 bases lay between the germline ends. CDR3 DNA sequence: TGTGCCAGCAGCGTAGCTCCGAGGGAGGGTTCACCCCTCCACTTT. This codes for CASSVAPREGSPLHF.

The table lists this clonotype with many counts. An end of the junction differs from the germline gene, which may be a read error. This chain uses TRBV30 with TRBJ1-2, with unresolved D. The CDR3 runs to 13 residues. Germline V lookup: CDR1 GTSNPN, CDR2 SVGIG (reference sequence). The CDR3 loop is CAWGVTGNSGYTF. CDR3 DNA: TGTGCCTGGGGGGTCACCGGGAACTCTGGCTACACCTTC. The whole variable domain, filled in from reference TRBV30 and TRBJ1-2, reads SQTIHQWPATLVQPVGSPLSLECTVEGTSNPNLYWYRQAAGRGLQLLFYSVGIGQISSEVPQNLSASRPQDRQFILSSKKLLLSDSGFYLCAWGVTGNSGYTFGSGTRLTVV.

The table lists this clonotype with many counts. V usage is TRBV6-1 and J usage is TRBJ2-7; TRBD2 might be the D (5 bases). V lost 10 bases, J lost 2 bases, and 18 bases lay in between. The CDR3 covers 14 residues. CDR1 is MNHNS, CDR2 SASEGT, per germline. The CDR3 sequence: CATQTKAPPYEQYF. The CDR3 coding sequence is TGTGCCACCCAGACTAAGGCGCCCCCCTACGAGCAGTACTTC.

This chain uses TRBV5-6 with TRBJ1-1; no definite D call. V lost 0 bases and J lost 1, with 10 bases in between. CDR3 length: 15 amino acids. CDR1 SGHDT and CDR2 YYEEEE come from the germline V gene. CDR3 bases: TGTGCCAGCAGCTTGGGTCAAGTGCCGAACACTGAAGCTTTCTTT. Its protein product is CASSLGQVPNTEAFF.

This clonotype came up many times. V is TRBV24-1 and J is TRBJ2-2; 10 positions match TRBD1. Germline V gives CDR1 KGHDR, CDR2 SFDVKD. The CDR3 is 16 residues long. V lost 6 bases to trimming and J lost 3 bases; unmatched junction nucleotides: 6. This chain's CDR3 is CATSNPGQGYTGELFF. DNA of the CDR3: TGTGCCACCAGTAACCCGGGACAGGGGTACACCGGGGAGCTGTTTTTT.

Of note for this clonotype: This may be a read error: a much more frequent sequence differs by one nucleotide. The chain recombines TRBV2 with TRBJ1-4; D is perhaps TRBD1 (5 bases). Trimming took 8 bases from V and 7 from J, leaving 14 bases between them. Germline V gene lookup returns CDR1 SNHLY and CDR2 FYNNEI. This CDR3 has 13 amino acids. CDR3 protein: CASCGGTGEKLFF. As DNA, the CDR3 is TGTGCCAGCTGTGGTGGGACCGGTGAAAAACTGTTTTTT.

This clonotype showed up many times. The chain uses TRBV7-9 and TRBJ2-3, with D maybe TRBD2 (6 bases). The CDR3 totals 14 residues. The germline V gene encodes CDR1 SEHNR and CDR2 FQNEAQ (reference sequence). V gave up 3 bases and J gave up 3 bases, with 10 bases separating them. The CDR3: CASSLEGMTDTQYF. The DNA for the CDR3 is TGTGCCAGCAGCTTGGAGGGCATGACAGATACGCAGTATTTT.

This clonotype was counted at least ten times. The rearrangement uses TRBV5-1 and TRBJ2-2, with 9 positions matching TRBD2. Trimming took 7 bases from V and 5 from J; bases not matched to a gene: 9. CDR1 is SGHRS, CDR2 YFSETQ, per germline. CDR3 size: 15 residues. The CDR3: CASGSLAGDTGELFF. Here the CDR3 DNA reads TGCGCCAGCGGAAGTTTAGCGGGAGATACCGGGGAGCTGTTTTTT.

The table lists this clonotype with many counts. The chain employs TRBV12-3 or TRBV12-4 and TRBJ1-4, with D perhaps TRBD1 (5 bases). Trimming took 5 bases from V and 0 from J, leaving 7 bases between them. The CDR3 loop spans 14 amino acids. CDR3 in amino acids: CASSGTATNEKLFF. For the CDR3, the DNA is TGTGCCAGCAGTGGGACGGCAACTAATGAAAAACTGTTTTTT.

In regard to this clonotype: Given a much more abundant clone one base away, this may be a read error. CDR3 sequence reads: CASSLSPTAYGYTF. In nucleotides, the CDR3 is TGTGCCAGCAGTTTATCGCCGACTGCCTATGGCTACACCTTC. The chain uses TRBV27 and TRBJ1-2, with D unclear. Germline-derived CDR1 and CDR2 are MNHEY and SMNVEV (reference sequence). Trimming cost V 0 bases and J 4 bases, with 9 bases left between them. The CDR3 consists of 14 residues.